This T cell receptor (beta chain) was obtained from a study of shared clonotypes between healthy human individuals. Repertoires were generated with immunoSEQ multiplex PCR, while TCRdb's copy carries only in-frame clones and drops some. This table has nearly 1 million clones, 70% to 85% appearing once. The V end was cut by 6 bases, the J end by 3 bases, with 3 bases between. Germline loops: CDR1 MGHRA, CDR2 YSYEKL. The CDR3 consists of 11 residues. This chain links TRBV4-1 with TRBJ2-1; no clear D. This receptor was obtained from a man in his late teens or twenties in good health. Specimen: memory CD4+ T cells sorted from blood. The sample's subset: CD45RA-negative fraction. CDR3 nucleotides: TGCGCCAGCAGGGACTACAATGAGCAGTTCTTC. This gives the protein CASRDYNEQFF.